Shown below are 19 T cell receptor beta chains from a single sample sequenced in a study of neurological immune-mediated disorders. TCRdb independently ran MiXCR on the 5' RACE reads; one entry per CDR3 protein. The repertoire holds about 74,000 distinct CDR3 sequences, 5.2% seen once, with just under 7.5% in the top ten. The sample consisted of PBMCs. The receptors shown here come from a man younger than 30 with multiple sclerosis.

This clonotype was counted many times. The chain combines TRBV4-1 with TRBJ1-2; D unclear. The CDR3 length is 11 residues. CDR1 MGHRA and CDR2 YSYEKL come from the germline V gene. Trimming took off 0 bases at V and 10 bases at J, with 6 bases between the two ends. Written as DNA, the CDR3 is TGCGCCAGCAGCCAAGATAGGGCCTACACCTTC. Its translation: CASSQDRAYTF.

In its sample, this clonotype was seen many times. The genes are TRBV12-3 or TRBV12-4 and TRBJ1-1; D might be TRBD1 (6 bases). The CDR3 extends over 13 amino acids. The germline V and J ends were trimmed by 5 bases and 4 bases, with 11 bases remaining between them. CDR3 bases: TGTGCCAGCAGTAGGACGGGGGCCACTGAAGCTTTCTTT. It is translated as CASSRTGATEAFF.

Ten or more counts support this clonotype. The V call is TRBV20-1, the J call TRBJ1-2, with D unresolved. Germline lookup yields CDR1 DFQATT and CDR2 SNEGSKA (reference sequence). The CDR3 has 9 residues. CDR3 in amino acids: CKDGYGYTF. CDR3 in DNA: TGCAAGGACGGCTATGGCTACACCTTC.

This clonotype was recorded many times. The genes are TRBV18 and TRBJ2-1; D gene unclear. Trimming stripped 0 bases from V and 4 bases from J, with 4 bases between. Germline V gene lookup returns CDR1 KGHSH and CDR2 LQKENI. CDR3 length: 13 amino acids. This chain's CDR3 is CASSPPMYNEQFF. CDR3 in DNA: TGTGCCAGCTCACCACCGATGTACAATGAGCAGTTCTTC.

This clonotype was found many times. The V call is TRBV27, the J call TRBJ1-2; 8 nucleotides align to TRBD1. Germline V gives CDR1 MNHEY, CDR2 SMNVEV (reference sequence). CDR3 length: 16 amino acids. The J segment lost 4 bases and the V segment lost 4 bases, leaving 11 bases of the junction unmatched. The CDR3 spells CASSSGFRGLGYGYTF. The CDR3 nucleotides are TGTGCCAGCAGTTCTGGATTCAGGGGGCTCGGCTATGGCTACACCTTC.

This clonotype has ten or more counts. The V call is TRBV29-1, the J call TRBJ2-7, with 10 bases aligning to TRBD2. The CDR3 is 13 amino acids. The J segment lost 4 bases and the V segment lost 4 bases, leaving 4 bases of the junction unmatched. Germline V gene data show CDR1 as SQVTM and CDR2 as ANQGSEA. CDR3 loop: CSVVASGSYEQYF. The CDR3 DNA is TGCAGCGTTGTGGCTAGCGGGAGTTACGAGCAGTACTTC.

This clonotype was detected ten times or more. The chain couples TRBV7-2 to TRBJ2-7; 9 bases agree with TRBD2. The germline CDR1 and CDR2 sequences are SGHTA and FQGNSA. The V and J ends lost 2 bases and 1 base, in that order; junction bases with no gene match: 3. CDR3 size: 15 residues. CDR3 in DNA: TGTGCCAGCAGCTTACTAGCGGGATTTTCCTACGAGCAGTACTTC. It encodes CASSLLAGFSYEQYF.

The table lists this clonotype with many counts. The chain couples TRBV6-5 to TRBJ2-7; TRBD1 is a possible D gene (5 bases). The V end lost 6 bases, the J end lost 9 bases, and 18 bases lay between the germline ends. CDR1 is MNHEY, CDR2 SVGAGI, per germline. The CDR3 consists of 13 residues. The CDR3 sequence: CASSQSDPQGQYF. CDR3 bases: TGTGCCAGCAGCCAATCCGACCCCCAGGGGCAGTACTTC.

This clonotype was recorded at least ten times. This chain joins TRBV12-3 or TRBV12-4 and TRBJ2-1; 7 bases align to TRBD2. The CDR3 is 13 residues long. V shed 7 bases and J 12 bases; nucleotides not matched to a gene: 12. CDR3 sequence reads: CASKPGRYDGQFF. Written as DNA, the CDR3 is TGTGCCAGCAAACCCGGGAGGTACGACGGGCAGTTCTTC.

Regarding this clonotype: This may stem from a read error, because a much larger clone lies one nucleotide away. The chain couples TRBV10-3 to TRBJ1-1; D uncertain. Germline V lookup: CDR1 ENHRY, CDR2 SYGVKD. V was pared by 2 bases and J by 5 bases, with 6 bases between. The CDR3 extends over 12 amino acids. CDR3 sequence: CAISENGTEAFF. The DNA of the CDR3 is TGTGCCATCAGTGAGAATGGTACTGAAGCTTTCTTT.

The CDR3 protein is CASSLAVGAPTYEQYF. The CDR3 DNA sequence: TGCGCCAGCAGCTTGGCCGTGGGTGCCCCCACCTACGAGCAGTACTTC. The V gene is TRBV5-1, the J gene TRBJ2-7, with D hard to call. Per germline, CDR1 SGHRS and CDR2 YFSETQ. The V gene lost 0 bases and the J gene lost 2 bases, with 15 bases spanning the gap. The CDR3 length is 16 residues.

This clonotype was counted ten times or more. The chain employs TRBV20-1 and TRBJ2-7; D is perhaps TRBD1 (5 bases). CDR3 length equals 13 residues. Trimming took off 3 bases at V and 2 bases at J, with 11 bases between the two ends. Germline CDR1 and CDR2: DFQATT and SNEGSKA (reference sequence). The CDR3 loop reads CSASSSRAYEQYF. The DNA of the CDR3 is TGCAGTGCTAGTTCCTCCAGGGCCTACGAGCAGTACTTC.

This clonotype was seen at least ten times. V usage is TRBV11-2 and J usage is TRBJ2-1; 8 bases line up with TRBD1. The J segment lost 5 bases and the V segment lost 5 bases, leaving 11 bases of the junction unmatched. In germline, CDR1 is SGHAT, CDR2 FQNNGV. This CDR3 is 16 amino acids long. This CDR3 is CASSPRTGSLHNEQFF. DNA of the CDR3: TGTGCCAGCAGCCCTAGGACAGGGTCGCTTCACAATGAGCAGTTCTTC. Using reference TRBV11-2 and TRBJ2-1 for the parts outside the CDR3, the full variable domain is EAGVAQSPRYKIIEKRQSVAFWCNPISGHATLYWYQQILGQGPKLLIQFQNNGVVDDSQLPKDRFSAERLKGVDSTLKIQPAKLEDSAVYLCASSPRTGSLHNEQFFGPGTRLTVL.

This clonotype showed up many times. CDR3 sequence (DNA): TGTGCCAGCAGTGAAGGGGACTACAATGAGCAGTTCTTC. Encoded protein: CASSEGDYNEQFF. This rearrangement joins TRBV6-4 to TRBJ2-1, with D perhaps TRBD1 (5 bases). The V end was cut by 3 bases, the J end by 3 bases, with 6 bases between. Germline CDR1 MRHNA, CDR2 SNTAGT. This CDR3 spans 13 amino acids.

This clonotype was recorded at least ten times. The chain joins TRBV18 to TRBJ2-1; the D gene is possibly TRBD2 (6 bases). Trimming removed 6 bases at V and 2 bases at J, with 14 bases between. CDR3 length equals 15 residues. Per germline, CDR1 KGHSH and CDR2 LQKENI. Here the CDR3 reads CASSPGLSTYNEQFF. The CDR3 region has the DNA TGTGCCAGCTCGCCGGGACTCTCCACCTACAATGAGCAGTTCTTC.

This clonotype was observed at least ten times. Written as DNA, the CDR3 is TGTGCCAGCAGCTCCAGCAACAGGGGCCGGTACAATGAGCAGTTCTTC. Translated, it gives CASSSSNRGRYNEQFF. V usage is TRBV7-9 and J usage is TRBJ2-1; 7 bases agree with TRBD1. V was pared by 4 bases and J by 4 bases, with 10 bases of the junction left unmatched. CDR3 size: 16 residues. Germline V gene lookup returns CDR1 SEHNR and CDR2 FQNEAQ (reference sequence).

The CDR3 nucleotides read TGCAGCGTTGACGCAGGGGAGACCACTGAAGCTTTCTTT. It translates to CSVDAGETTEAFF. The chain has TRBV29-1 and TRBJ1-1; tentative D call: TRBD1 (6 bases). The germline CDR1 and CDR2 sequences are SQVTM and ANQGSEA. Deletions cut 3 bases from V and 4 bases from J, with 12 bases between. The CDR3 totals 13 residues.

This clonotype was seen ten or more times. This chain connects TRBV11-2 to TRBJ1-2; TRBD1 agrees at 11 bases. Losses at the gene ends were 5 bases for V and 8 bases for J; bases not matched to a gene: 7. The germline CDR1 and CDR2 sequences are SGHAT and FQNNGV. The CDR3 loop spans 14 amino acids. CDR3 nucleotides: TGTGCCAGCAGCCTCGGACAGGGGGCGGAAGGCTACACCTTC. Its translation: CASSLGQGAEGYTF. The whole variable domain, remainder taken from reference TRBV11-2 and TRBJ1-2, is EAGVAQSPRYKIIEKRQSVAFWCNPISGHATLYWYQQILGQGPKLLIQFQNNGVVDDSQLPKDRFSAERLKGVDSTLKIQPAKLEDSAVYLCASSLGQGAEGYTFGSGTRLTVV.

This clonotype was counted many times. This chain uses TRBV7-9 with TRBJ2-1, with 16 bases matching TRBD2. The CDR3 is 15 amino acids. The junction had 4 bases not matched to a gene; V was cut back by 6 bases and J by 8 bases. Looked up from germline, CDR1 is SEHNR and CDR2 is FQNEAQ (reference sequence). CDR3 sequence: CASRQGLAGGDEQFF. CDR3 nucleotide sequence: TGTGCCAGCAGGCAGGGACTAGCGGGGGGGGATGAGCAGTTCTTC.